This is a list of T cell receptor beta chains from one sample in a study of blood T cell repertoires in COVID-19. TCRdb's table, derived via immunoSEQ multiplex PCR, lists solely in-frame clones and lacks some. There are about 49,000 clones in the sample; 80% to 90% occur only once, and roughly 3% lies in the top ten. Sequenced material: peripheral blood. The receptors were gathered from a woman aged 55-75 years with acute or convalescent COVID-19. The CDR3 runs from the conserved cysteine through the conserved F or W. Each record gives: V gene, J gene, D gene, clone size, CDR3 DNA, CDR3 protein. The D gene is left open where the match is weak. A clone size is listed for some rows: how often the clone was seen (once, few, many), or a class if it is expanded.

V: TRBV30; J: TRBJ1-2; D: .; size: few; DNA: TGTGCCTGGAGTGCAAACAGGGTACGCTCTGGCTACACCTTC; CDR3: CAWSANRVRSGYTF
V: TRBV14; J: TRBJ1-1; D: .; size: .; DNA: TGTGCCAGCAGCCAAGCCGGACGACAGGAAGCTTTCTTT; CDR3: CASSQAGRQEAFF
V: TRBV5-5; J: TRBJ2-5; D: TRBD1; size: .; DNA: TGTGCCAGCAGCTCGGACAGGGCGGGAGAGACCCAGTACTTC; CDR3: CASSSDRAGETQYF
V: TRBV6-1; J: TRBJ2-7; D: TRBD1; size: .; DNA: TGTGCCAGCAGTGAGCAGACAGGGCCGACCTACGAGCAGTACTTC; CDR3: CASSEQTGPTYEQYF
V: TRBV19; J: TRBJ2-5; D: .; size: few; DNA: TGTGCCAGTAGTATCGACAGTGGCCATGGGGAGACCCAGTACTTC; CDR3: CASSIDSGHGETQYF
V: TRBV7-7; J: TRBJ2-1; D: TRBD2; size: few; DNA: TGTGCCAGCAGCTTAGCGGGCGGGAGGGCGAGCAATGAGCAGTTCTTC; CDR3: CASSLAGGRASNEQFF
V: TRBV5-1; J: TRBJ2-3; D: TRBD2; size: .; DNA: TGCGCCAGCAGCTCTGGACTAGCGGTGACGGATACGCAGTATTTT; CDR3: CASSSGLAVTDTQYF
V: TRBV7-9; J: TRBJ1-1; D: .; size: .; DNA: TGTGCCAGCAGCCCCCCGGTCTCCAAAGCTTTCTTT; CDR3: CASSPPVSKAFF
V: TRBV18; J: TRBJ2-3; D: .; size: .; DNA: TGTGCCAGCTCACCACCAGGCCTAGCTCGCGATCGGGATACGCAGTATTTT; CDR3: CASSPPGLARDRDTQYF
V: TRBV7-6; J: TRBJ2-5; D: TRBD2; size: .; DNA: TGTGCCAGCAGCCTCCGGACTAGCGGGAGCCCAGAGACCCAGTACTTC; CDR3: CASSLRTSGSPETQYF
V: TRBV6-6; J: TRBJ1-5; D: .; size: .; DNA: TGTGCCAGCGGGGGAGGGGGGGACAATCAGCCCCAGCATTTT; CDR3: CASGGGGDNQPQHF
V: TRBV6-1; J: TRBJ1-1; D: TRBD1; size: .; DNA: TGTGCCAGCAGTGAAATTAGGGACAGGGGAGCTTTCTTT; CDR3: CASSEIRDRGAFF
V: TRBV2; J: TRBJ1-6; D: .; size: .; DNA: TGTGCCAGCAGTGCGGAAGGGGTCGGTTCACCCCTCCACTTT; CDR3: CASSAEGVGSPLHF
V: TRBV5-1; J: TRBJ1-5; D: TRBD1; size: .; DNA: TGCGCCAGCAGCCTTGGACAGGGGTACAATCAGCCCCAGCATTTT; CDR3: CASSLGQGYNQPQHF
V: TRBV6-5; J: TRBJ1-6; D: .; size: .; DNA: TGTGCCAGCAGTTACGGGGCAGGGTCCTATAATTCACCCCTCCACTTT; CDR3: CASSYGAGSYNSPLHF
V: TRBV28; J: TRBJ1-3; D: .; size: once; DNA: TGTGCCAGCAGGCAAACACTATCGGGGGGAAACACCATATATTTT; CDR3: CASRQTLSGGNTIYF
V: TRBV14; J: TRBJ1-2; D: TRBD1; size: .; DNA: TGTGCCAGCAGCCAAGATTCGACAGGGCAAAACTATGGCTACACCTTC; CDR3: CASSQDSTGQNYGYTF
V: TRBV4-2; J: TRBJ2-2; D: .; size: once; DNA: TGTGCCAGCAGCCAGAACAGGGCCGGGGAGCTGTTTTTT; CDR3: CASSQNRAGELFF
V: TRBV19; J: TRBJ2-7; D: .; size: .; DNA: TGTGCCAGTAGTATTGGAACAGGCAGATCCTACGAGCAGTACTTC; CDR3: CASSIGTGRSYEQYF
V: TRBV27; J: TRBJ1-5; D: .; size: .; DNA: TGTGCCAGCAGTTTAGAAGGGGGCAATCAGCCCCAGCATTTT; CDR3: CASSLEGGNQPQHF
V: TRBV27; J: TRBJ2-1; D: .; size: .; DNA: TGTGCCAGCAGTTTATCCGGGACTCATTCCTACAATGAGCAGTTCTTC; CDR3: CASSLSGTHSYNEQFF
V: TRBV7-9; J: TRBJ1-3; D: TRBD1; size: .; DNA: TGTGCCAGCACCCATCCCGACAGGGCGGGTGGAAACACCATATATTTT; CDR3: CASTHPDRAGGNTIYF
V: TRBV5-1; J: TRBJ1-4; D: .; size: .; DNA: TGCGCCAGCAGCTTTGGCGAAAAACTGTTTTTT; CDR3: CASSFGEKLFF
V: TRBV4-2; J: TRBJ1-4; D: .; size: .; DNA: TGTGCCAGCAGCCAAGAAGAGGGAGAAAAACTGTTTTTT; CDR3: CASSQEEGEKLFF
V: TRBV19; J: TRBJ1-1; D: .; size: once; DNA: TGTGCCAGTGGCGGGGGGACTGAAGCTTTCTTT; CDR3: CASGGGTEAFF
V: TRBV2; J: TRBJ1-4; D: .; size: .; DNA: TGTGCCAGCAGTGAAAGGGGTTACAATGAAAAACTGTTTTTT; CDR3: CASSERGYNEKLFF
V: TRBV2; J: TRBJ1-2; D: .; size: .; DNA: TGTGCCAGCAGCTTGATTCCGGGACGGGGGGAATATGGCTACACCTTC; CDR3: CASSLIPGRGEYGYTF
V: TRBV30; J: TRBJ1-6; D: TRBD1; size: .; DNA: TGTGCCTGGGGACAGGTCAGTTCACCCCTCCACTTT; CDR3: CAWGQVSSPLHF
V: TRBV6-5; J: TRBJ1-1; D: .; size: .; DNA: TGTGCCAGCACCTCAGTCGGCGGGAACACTGAAGCTTTCTTT; CDR3: CASTSVGGNTEAFF
V: TRBV19; J: TRBJ1-5; D: TRBD1; size: .; DNA: TGTGCCAGTAGTGGACAGGGGTACAATCAGCCCCAGCATTTT; CDR3: CASSGQGYNQPQHF
V: TRBV5-5; J: TRBJ1-2; D: .; size: .; DNA: TGTGCCAGCAGCTTGGTCTGGGGGCCTAACTATGGCTACACCTTC; CDR3: CASSLVWGPNYGYTF
V: TRBV6-1; J: TRBJ1-2; D: TRBD1; size: .; DNA: TGTGCCAGCAGTGATGTTCAGGGGGCTTTGGGCTACACCTTC; CDR3: CASSDVQGALGYTF
V: TRBV12-3/TRBV12-4; J: TRBJ2-1; D: .; size: .; DNA: TGTGCCAGCAGTCCCTTGGAGGAGGCTGAGCAGTTCTTC; CDR3: CASSPLEEAEQFF
V: TRBV6-5; J: TRBJ1-1; D: TRBD1; size: .; DNA: TGTGCCAGCAGCCCAGGGGGCGGCTTGAACACTGAAGCTTTCTTT; CDR3: CASSPGGGLNTEAFF
V: TRBV7-6; J: TRBJ1-3; D: .; size: .; DNA: TGTGCCAGCAGCTCGAGTACTGGAAACACCATATATTTT; CDR3: CASSSSTGNTIYF
V: TRBV5-4; J: TRBJ1-1; D: .; size: .; DNA: TGTGCCAGCAGCTTGGCCGGGGGGAGGTTCTGGGACACTGAAGCTTTCTTT; CDR3: CASSLAGGRFWDTEAFF
V: TRBV15; J: TRBJ1-2; D: .; size: .; DNA: TGTGCCACCAGCAGAGATCGAGTACGCTATGGCTACACCTTC; CDR3: CATSRDRVRYGYTF
V: TRBV24-1; J: TRBJ2-7; D: .; size: .; DNA: TGTGCCACCAGTGATTACAACAGCTACGAGCAGTACTTC; CDR3: CATSDYNSYEQYF
V: TRBV24-1; J: TRBJ2-7; D: TRBD2; size: .; DNA: TGTGCCACCAGTGATTCGACTAGCGGGAAGTACGAGCAGTACTTC; CDR3: CATSDSTSGKYEQYF
V: TRBV10-3; J: TRBJ2-7; D: .; size: .; DNA: TGTGCCATCAGTGAGTCGCGAGACAGAGCCTACGAGCAGTACTTC; CDR3: CAISESRDRAYEQYF
V: TRBV15; J: TRBJ2-5; D: TRBD1; size: .; DNA: TGTGCCACCAGCAGCGTTGGACAGGGGCGCTTCCAAGAGACCCAGTACTTC; CDR3: CATSSVGQGRFQETQYF
V: TRBV7-8; J: TRBJ1-2; D: TRBD1; size: .; DNA: TGTGCCAGCAGCTTAGGACCGACAGGGTACGGAGCTAACTATGGCTACACCTTC; CDR3: CASSLGPTGYGANYGYTF
V: TRBV4-1; J: TRBJ2-7; D: TRBD2; size: .; DNA: TGCGCCAGCAGCCAAGATCGCTCGCTGGCGGGAGGCTACGAGCAGTACTTC; CDR3: CASSQDRSLAGGYEQYF
V: TRBV10-2; J: TRBJ2-1; D: TRBD2; size: .; DNA: TGCGCCAGCAGGGGGCCTCTAGCGGGAAGTTACAATGAGCAGTTCTTC; CDR3: CASRGPLAGSYNEQFF
V: TRBV13; J: TRBJ1-1; D: TRBD1; size: .; DNA: TGTGCCAGCAGCTCCACAGGGGGCGCGAACACTGAAGCTTTCTTT; CDR3: CASSSTGGANTEAFF
V: TRBV5-1; J: TRBJ2-1; D: .; size: .; DNA: TGCGCCAGCAGCTTGGGACAACAGAGCTACAATGAGCAGTTCTTC; CDR3: CASSLGQQSYNEQFF
V: TRBV14; J: TRBJ1-2; D: .; size: .; DNA: TGTGCCAGCAGCCAATTTACGGGAGGCTATGGCTACACCTTC; CDR3: CASSQFTGGYGYTF
V: TRBV5-1; J: TRBJ1-2; D: .; size: .; DNA: TGCGCCAGCAGCGTCAACTCAGGGTCCTATGGCTACACCTTC; CDR3: CASSVNSGSYGYTF
V: TRBV7-3; J: TRBJ2-7; D: TRBD1; size: .; DNA: TGTGCCAGCAGCACGGACAGGGGGTACGAGCAGTACTTC; CDR3: CASSTDRGYEQYF
V: TRBV28; J: TRBJ1-1; D: .; size: few; DNA: TGTGCCAGCAGTATCAATCCGGGGACTGCTAACACTGAAGCTTTCTTT; CDR3: CASSINPGTANTEAFF
V: TRBV5-1; J: TRBJ2-2; D: .; size: .; DNA: TGCGCCAGCAGAGATACGGGACTCCTCACCGGGGAGCTGTTTTTT; CDR3: CASRDTGLLTGELFF
V: TRBV3-1/TRBV3-2; J: TRBJ1-2; D: TRBD1; size: few; DNA: TGTGCCAGCAGACCCGGGACAGATAACTATGGCTACACCTTC; CDR3: CASRPGTDNYGYTF
V: TRBV10-3; J: TRBJ2-1; D: TRBD2; size: .; DNA: TGTGCCATCAGTGGGTCTAGCGGGATATCCTACAATGAGCAGTTCTTC; CDR3: CAISGSSGISYNEQFF
V: TRBV9; J: TRBJ1-4; D: .; size: .; DNA: TGTGCCAGCAGCCTCCGCGAGGGCGGGACTAATGAAAAACTGTTTTTT; CDR3: CASSLREGGTNEKLFF
V: TRBV5-4; J: TRBJ1-1; D: TRBD1; size: .; DNA: TGTGCCAGCAGCTTGGTAGGGACAGCTAACACTGAAGCTTTCTTT; CDR3: CASSLVGTANTEAFF